Detailed here is one T cell receptor beta chain. The antigen is unknown. The record originates from a study of PD-L1 blockade in urothelial cancer. Turning to the study itself: After treatment start, blood was analyzed at 3 weeks (second dose) and at 6 weeks.

Method: immunoSEQ multiplex PCR; TCRdb's copy keeps in-frame clones and lacks some. The sample has around 100,000 clones, around 90% seen once. Noted time point: pretreatment peripheral blood. Whole-study results and caveats: Durable-benefit patients showed greater tumor-associated blood clone expansion at 3 weeks.

This CDR3 has 16 residues. CDR1 LGHNA and CDR2 YNFKEQ come from the germline V gene. V lost 0 bases, J lost 3 bases, and 1 base stayed unmatched. The input for sequencing was PBMCs, taken around atezolizumab (anti-PD-L1) treatment. The genes are TRBV4-2 and TRBJ2-1; 11 bases agree with TRBD2. This receptor was obtained from a man in his fifties or sixties with urothelial cancer. This chain's CDR3 is CASSQEGTSGYNEQFF. In DNA, the CDR3 is TGTGCCAGCAGCCAAGAGGGGACTAGCGGCTACAATGAGCAGTTCTTC.